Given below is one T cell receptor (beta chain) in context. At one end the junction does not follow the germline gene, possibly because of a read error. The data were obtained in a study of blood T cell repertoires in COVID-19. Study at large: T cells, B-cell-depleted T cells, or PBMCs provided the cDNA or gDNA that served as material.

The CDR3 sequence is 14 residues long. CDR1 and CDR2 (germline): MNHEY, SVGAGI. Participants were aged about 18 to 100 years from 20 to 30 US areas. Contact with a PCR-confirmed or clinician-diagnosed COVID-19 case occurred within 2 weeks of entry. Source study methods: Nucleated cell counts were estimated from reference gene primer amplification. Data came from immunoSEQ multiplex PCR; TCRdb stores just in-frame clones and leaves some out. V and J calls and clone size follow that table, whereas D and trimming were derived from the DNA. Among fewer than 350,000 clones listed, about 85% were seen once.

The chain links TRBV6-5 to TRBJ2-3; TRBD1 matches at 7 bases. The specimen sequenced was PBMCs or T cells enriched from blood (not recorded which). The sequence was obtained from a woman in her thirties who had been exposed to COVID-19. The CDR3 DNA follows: TGTGCCAGCAGTCCCCGGGACAGCAGAGATACGCAGTATTTT. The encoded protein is CASSPRDSRDTQYF.